Described below is a single T cell receptor beta chain sequence and its context. The data are from a study of cytomegalovirus exposure and HLA in healthy donors. Looking at the study overall: Among roughly 190 million T cells, an earlier analysis found around 100 million unique TCR beta sequences.

When sampled, the donors appeared nominally healthy, though they likely had unrecorded immune exposures. The primer mix had 60 Vbeta and 13 Jbeta primers. Data came from immunoSEQ multiplex PCR; TCRdb stores just in-frame clones and leaves some out. The repertoire includes hundreds of thousands of clones, about 87% of them detected once, and approximately 2.4% sits in the top ten. Deletions cut 8 bases from V and 0 bases from J, with 10 bases between. This CDR3 region has 13 residues. CDR1 and CDR2 (germline): SNHLY, FYNNEI. The sequencing input was PBMCs. This clonotype originated in a woman under 30 in good health and CMV-seronegative. The chain links TRBV2 to TRBJ1-1; possibly TRBD1 for D (6 bases). The CDR3 DNA sequence: TGTGCCAGCCCAGGGGAAATGAACACTGAAGCTTTCTTT. This codes for CASPGEMNTEAFF.